The rows below give T cell receptor beta chains drawn from one sample of a study of cytomegalovirus exposure and HLA in healthy donors. Using immunoSEQ multiplex PCR, the repertoire was profiled, and TCRdb retains in-frame clones only, with some absent. The data contain about 150,000 clones, approximately 60% of them singletons. Material: PBMCs. The receptors shown here come from a woman aged 55-75 years in good health and CMV-seropositive. Each CDR3 is given with its conserved first and last residue. D genes are given only for firm matches. Expanded clones get a size class; other rows say once, few or many, or leave the size out.

size | J | V | D | DNA | CDR3
NA | TRBJ2-3 | TRBV5-8 | TRBD2 | TGTGCCAGCAGTTTTTATAGGGACTACACAGATACGCAGTATTTT | CASSFYRDYTDTQYF
NA | TRBJ1-1 | TRBV5-4 | NA | TGTGCCAGCCGGACTCAGGACTTAGGCACTGAAGCTTTCTTT | CASRTQDLGTEAFF
NA | TRBJ1-1 | TRBV15 | NA | TGTGCCACCAGCAGAATGCCCGGGACTGAAGCTTTCTTT | CATSRMPGTEAFF
few | TRBJ2-3 | TRBV4-3 | NA | TGCGCCAGCAGCCAAGAGGGGGGAATGGTCGGTACGCAGTATTTT | CASSQEGGMVGTQYF
few | TRBJ2-1 | TRBV4-2 | TRBD2 | TGTGCCAGCAGCCAAGATAACCTAGCGGGAGCCGACAATGAGCAGTTCTTC | CASSQDNLAGADNEQFF
NA | TRBJ1-1 | TRBV18 | NA | TGTGCCAGCTCATCTATATACACTGAAGCTTTCTTT | CASSSIYTEAFF
few | TRBJ2-1 | TRBV5-4 | TRBD2 | TGTGCCAGCAGCATTCGTGTAGCGGGACCTGACAATGAGCAGTTCTTC | CASSIRVAGPDNEQFF
NA | TRBJ2-3 | TRBV7-3 | NA | TGTGCCAGCAGCTTAAATCCGGGAACAGATACGCAGTATTTT | CASSLNPGTDTQYF
few | TRBJ2-7 | TRBV7-2 | NA | TGTGCCAGCAGCCACTTTAGCGGTTCCTACGAGCAGTACTTC | CASSHFSGSYEQYF
NA | TRBJ2-3 | TRBV5-6 | TRBD1 | TGTGCCAGCAGCTTGGGAATTAGTACAGGGGGCACAGATACGCAGTATTTT | CASSLGISTGGTDTQYF
NA | TRBJ2-5 | TRBV7-2 | TRBD1 | TGTGCCAGCAGCTTAGTGGGACAGGGGAGCGGGACCCAGTACTTC | CASSLVGQGSGTQYF
NA | TRBJ2-3 | TRBV5-8 | NA | TGTGCCAGCAGGGGCTTCACAGATACGCAGTATTTT | CASRGFTDTQYF
NA | TRBJ1-1 | TRBV5-5 | TRBD1 | TGTGCCAGCAGTCCTTGGACAGGGTCTAACACTGAAGCTTTCTTT | CASSPWTGSNTEAFF
NA | TRBJ1-6 | TRBV6-5 | TRBD1 | TGTGCCAGCAGCTCCGGGACAGGGGGTTCACCCCTCCACTTT | CASSSGTGGSPLHF
NA | TRBJ1-4 | TRBV6-5 | NA | TGTGCCAGCAGTTACTCGAGACAGCCCCATGAAAAACTGTTTTTT | CASSYSRQPHEKLFF
few | TRBJ1-2 | TRBV29-1 | TRBD1 | TGCAGCGTCGGGACAGGGCAGAGTGGTGGCTACACCTTC | CSVGTGQSGGYTF
few | TRBJ2-7 | TRBV11-1 | TRBD1 | TGTGCCAGCAGCCGGGGACAGGGAGAAGCCTACGAGCAGTACTTC | CASSRGQGEAYEQYF
NA | TRBJ2-5 | TRBV29-1 | TRBD2 | TGCAGCGTTGATTGGACTAGCGGAAAGGAAGAGACCCAGTACTTC | CSVDWTSGKEETQYF
NA | TRBJ2-7 | TRBV12-5 | TRBD2 | TGTGCTAGTGGTTTGGTACAAATCGGGGAGGATGGTCGACTAGCGGGAGTGGAGCAGTACTTC | CASGLVQIGEDGRLAGVEQYF
NA | TRBJ2-1 | TRBV7-8 | TRBD2 | TGTGCCAGCAGCATACTAGCGGTGAGCTCCTACAATGAGCAGTTCTTC | CASSILAVSSYNEQFF
NA | TRBJ2-3 | TRBV11-2 | TRBD1 | TGTGCCAGCAGTCTAGGGGGGACAGGGATAAATTTAGATACGCAGTATTTT | CASSLGGTGINLDTQYF
few | TRBJ1-1 | TRBV19 | NA | TGTGCCAGTAGAACGAGGGAGGCTGAAGCTTTCTTT | CASRTREAEAFF
NA | TRBJ2-1 | TRBV4-3 | NA | TGCGCCAGCAGGACAGGCCTTACGTACAATGAGCAGTTCTTC | CASRTGLTYNEQFF
NA | TRBJ2-5 | TRBV7-9 | TRBD2 | TGTGCCAGCAGCCCCCGGGGCGGGAGCGGAGAGACCCAGTACTTC | CASSPRGGSGETQYF
NA | TRBJ2-1 | TRBV4-3 | TRBD1 | TGCGCCAGCAGCCAAGAACCAGGGGGTTCTTTGGATGAGCAGTTCTTC | CASSQEPGGSLDEQFF
NA | TRBJ2-1 | TRBV7-9 | TRBD2 | TGTGCCAGCAGCTTAGCCCGGGACTATAACAATGAGCAGTTCTTC | CASSLARDYNNEQFF
once | TRBJ1-4 | TRBV7-8 | NA | TGTGCCAGCAGCTTAGACAGGGAAGAAAAACTGTTTTTT | CASSLDREEKLFF
NA | TRBJ1-1 | TRBV4-1 | NA | TGCGCCAGCAGCCAAGATCGGGGGATGAACACTGAAGCTTTCTTT | CASSQDRGMNTEAFF
NA | TRBJ1-1 | TRBV9 | NA | TGTGCCAGCAGCGTAGCTTCTCTATCAGGGGCCCAGAACACTGAAGCTTTCTTT | CASSVASLSGAQNTEAFF
NA | TRBJ1-4 | TRBV19 | NA | TGTGCCAGTAGTATTCTGGCTTCTAATGAAAAACTGTTTTTT | CASSILASNEKLFF
NA | TRBJ1-3 | TRBV5-6 | NA | TGTGCCAGCAGCTTGAGGATGACAGGCACCTCTGGAAACACCATATATTTT | CASSLRMTGTSGNTIYF
NA | TRBJ2-7 | TRBV28 | NA | TGTGCCAGCAGTGAGGGCACCTACGAGCAGTACTTC | CASSEGTYEQYF
NA | TRBJ2-5 | TRBV20-1 | NA | TGCAGTGCGGGCAGGGAGACCCAGTACTTC | CSAGRETQYF
few | TRBJ2-3 | TRBV4-2 | NA | TGTGCCAGCAGCCAAGAGCGCTCCGGAGGGGATACGCAGTATTTT | CASSQERSGGDTQYF
NA | TRBJ1-4 | TRBV4-1 | NA | TGCGCCAGCAGCCAAGATTCCCTTAATGAAAAACTGTTTTTT | CASSQDSLNEKLFF
few | TRBJ1-3 | TRBV30 | TRBD1 | TGTGCCTGGAGTACAGGGGCAGGAAACACCATATATTTT | CAWSTGAGNTIYF
few | TRBJ1-1 | TRBV4-1 | NA | TGCGCCAGCAGCCAAACAGGGACAGAAGCTTTCTTT | CASSQTGTEAFF
once | TRBJ1-3 | TRBV6-1 | NA | TGTGCCAGCTCAGTACAGACCACTGGAAACACCATATATTTT | CASSVQTTGNTIYF
NA | TRBJ2-3 | TRBV5-1 | NA | TGCGCCAGCAGCCCTAGGAGGGCCACAGATACGCAGTATTTT | CASSPRRATDTQYF
NA | TRBJ2-7 | TRBV4-1 | TRBD1 | TGCGCCAGCAGCCAAGACCCGGGACAGGGTACGTACGAGCAGTACTTC | CASSQDPGQGTYEQYF
NA | TRBJ1-4 | TRBV9 | TRBD1 | TGTGCCAGCAGCTCCGGGACAGGGAGTGAAAAACTGTTTTTT | CASSSGTGSEKLFF
NA | TRBJ1-1 | TRBV19 | NA | TGTGCCAGTAGTTGGGGAGGAGGGACCGAAGCTTTCTTT | CASSWGGGTEAFF
NA | TRBJ2-1 | TRBV9 | NA | TGTGCCAGCAGCGCTCAAGCCCCAGGACAAAGTGAGCAGTTCTTC | CASSAQAPGQSEQFF
once | TRBJ2-2 | TRBV5-6 | TRBD1 | TGTGCCAGCAGCTACGACAGGGCGGCCGGGGAGCTGTTTTTT | CASSYDRAAGELFF
NA | TRBJ2-2 | TRBV7-8 | TRBD2 | TGTGCCAGCGACCGGACTAGCGGGTTATCCGGGGAGCTGTTTTTT | CASDRTSGLSGELFF
NA | TRBJ2-2 | TRBV7-3 | TRBD1 | TGTGCCAGCAGCTTACATCTGGTCCGGGACAGGGGGCGCGTTGGGCTGTTTTTT | CASSLHLVRDRGRVGLFF
NA | TRBJ2-3 | TRBV7-8 | TRBD2 | TGTGCCAGCCAGGGGACTAGCGGACGAACTAGCACAGATACGCAGTATTTT | CASQGTSGRTSTDTQYF
NA | TRBJ2-3 | TRBV4-1 | TRBD2 | TGCGCCAGCAGCCCCTACGTTAGCGGGAGTGGCACAGATACGCAGTATTTT | CASSPYVSGSGTDTQYF
few | TRBJ2-7 | TRBV30 | NA | TGTGCCCGCCGCGACTCCTACGAGCAGTACTTC | CARRDSYEQYF
few | TRBJ1-4 | TRBV27 | NA | TGTGCCAGCAGCATAAAGAGAAATGAAAAACTGTTTTTT | CASSIKRNEKLFF